This TCR beta chain originates from a study of blood T cell repertoires in COVID-19. Assay: immunoSEQ multiplex PCR; the TCRdb copy retains only in-frame clones and omits some. The sample holds approximately 74,000 clones, roughly three quarters seen once. This CDR3 comprises 15 residues. Germline V gene data show CDR1 as SGHRS and CDR2 as YFSETQ. Trimming removed 5 bases at V and 5 bases at J, with 19 bases between. This sequence joins TRBV5-1 and TRBJ1-1, with D hard to call. The receptor was derived from a human donor in a cohort sampled during active COVID-19. What was sequenced was peripheral blood. DNA of the CDR3: TGCGCCAGCAGGAGCGGAACCTCAGGAGGGACTGAAGCTTTCTTT. This translates into CASRSGTSGGTEAFF.